This T cell receptor beta chain originates from a study of T cells in localized non-small cell lung cancer. Points from the study as a whole: Uninvolved adjacent lung showed peak T cell clonality, exceeding tumor.

With respect to this clone: Its specificity is unknown.

Clones were read by immunoSEQ multiplex PCR, and TCRdb kept only the in-frame ones, dropping some. The table has 45,000 to 60,000 clones, over 75% seen once; the top ten hold 20%. Trimming took 5 bases from V and 6 from J; bases not matched to a gene: 11. The CDR3 is made up of 16 amino acids. The V gene's germline CDR1 is LNHDA and CDR2 SQIVND (reference sequence). The specimen comprised peripheral blood, sampled before any cancer treatment. The sequence came from an older female donor with stage II squamous cell lung carcinoma. The V gene is TRBV19, the J gene TRBJ1-4; 8 bases agree with TRBD1. Written as DNA, the CDR3 is TGTGCCAGTAGTCTCCGCAGGGGGCGAATCGATGAAAAACTGTTTTTT. Its translation: CASSLRRGRIDEKLFF. The full variable domain, in which reference TRBV19 and TRBJ1-4 provide the parts outside the CDR3, is DGGITQSPKYLFRKEGQNVTLSCEQNLNHDAMYWYRQDPGQGLRLIYYSQIVNDFQKGDIAEGYSVSREKKESFPLTVTSAQKNPTAFYLCASSLRRGRIDEKLFFGSGTQLSVL.